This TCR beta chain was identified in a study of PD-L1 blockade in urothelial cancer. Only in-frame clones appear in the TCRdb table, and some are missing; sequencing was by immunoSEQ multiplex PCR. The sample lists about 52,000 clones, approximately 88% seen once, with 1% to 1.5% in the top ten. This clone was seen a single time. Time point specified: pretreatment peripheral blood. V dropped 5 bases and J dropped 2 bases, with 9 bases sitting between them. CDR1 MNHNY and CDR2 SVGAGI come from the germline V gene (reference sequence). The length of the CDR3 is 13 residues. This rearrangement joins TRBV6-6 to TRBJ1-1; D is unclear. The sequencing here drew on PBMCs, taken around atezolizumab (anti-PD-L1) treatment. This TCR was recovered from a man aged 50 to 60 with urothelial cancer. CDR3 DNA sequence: TGTGCCAGCAGTCTTGTCCCTAACACTGAAGCTTTCTTT. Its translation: CASSLVPNTEAFF.